These 9 T cell receptor beta chains originate from one sample sequenced in a study of T cell changes during pregnancy in multiple sclerosis. Data came from immunoSEQ multiplex PCR; TCRdb stores just in-frame clones and leaves some out. The sample consists of roughly 79,000 clones, about 89% of them appearing once. Material: CD4+ T cells from peripheral blood mononuclear cells, obtained before pregnancy. The source of these receptors is a female donor with multiple sclerosis, enrolled in a pregnancy study.

V usage is TRBV18 and J usage is TRBJ1-6; 8 bases map to TRBD1. V trimming: 4 bases; J trimming: 9 bases; junction bases outside the gene matches: 8. The CDR3 loop spans 15 amino acids. Germline CDR1 reads KGHSH; CDR2 reads LQKENI. The CDR3 loop reads CASSQTGQGLSPLHF. The DNA of the CDR3 is TGTGCCAGCTCACAAACCGGACAGGGTCTTTCACCCCTCCACTTT.

The CDR3 is CASSRQGVIEQYF. The CDR3, as DNA: TGTGCCAGCAGTAGGCAGGGGGTAATCGAGCAGTACTTC. The rearrangement uses TRBV6-6 and TRBJ2-7; 7 positions agree with TRBD1. CDR1 and CDR2 from the germline V gene are MNHNY and SVGAGI (reference sequence). Trimming cost V 5 bases and J 6 bases; bases outside gene matches: 7. The CDR3 is 13 amino acids.

V usage is TRBV29-1 and J usage is TRBJ2-5, with TRBD1 matching over 7 bases. The V segment lost 4 bases and the J segment 5 bases; nucleotides outside the gene matches: 19. The CDR3 is 17 amino acids. Germline CDR1 and CDR2: SQVTM and ANQGSEA. CDR3 nucleotide sequence: TGCAGCGTTGGTCCCACATTTGGGACAGCGAGTGGCGAGACCCAGTACTTC. Amino acid sequence: CSVGPTFGTASGETQYF.

This clone has more than one count but fewer than ten. The chain is built from TRBV11-3 and TRBJ1-1; no firm D call. CDR1 is SGHNT and CDR2 is YENEEA in the germline V gene. The V end was cut by 1 base, the J end by 4 bases, with 7 bases between. CDR3 length equals 13 residues. Here the CDR3 DNA reads TGTGCCAGCAGCTTAGGTCGGGGCACTGAAGCTTTCTTT. Amino acids: CASSLGRGTEAFF.

The J gene is TRBJ1-1, the V gene TRBV5-1; D ambiguous. Germline-derived CDR1 and CDR2 are SGHRS and YFSETQ. This CDR3 region has 16 residues. V was trimmed by 0 bases and J by 1 base, leaving 13 bases between them. The CDR3 DNA sequence: TGCGCCAGCAGCTTGGTTCTGGGCCCGTCGAACACTGAAGCTTTCTTT. Encoded protein: CASSLVLGPSNTEAFF. The full variable domain, its missing parts supplied by reference TRBV5-1 and TRBJ1-1, is KAGVTQTPRYLIKTRGQQVTLSCSPISGHRSVSWYQQTPGQGLQFLFEYFSETQRNKGNFPGRFSGRQFSNSRSEMNVSTLELGDSALYLCASSLVLGPSNTEAFFGQGTRLTVV.

The gene calls are TRBV6-6 and TRBJ2-7; 8 bases are a match to TRBD1. CDR3 length equals 14 residues. Trimming removed 0 bases from V and 6 bases from J; junction bases left unmatched: 4. Germline CDR1 is MNHNY and CDR2 is SVGAGI (reference sequence). Here the CDR3 reads CASSYSQGATEQYF. The CDR3 DNA follows: TGTGCCAGCAGTTACTCGCAGGGGGCAACCGAGCAGTACTTC.

The V call is TRBV5-1, the J call TRBJ2-1; D remains ambiguous. CDR1 and CDR2 from the germline V gene are SGHRS and YFSETQ. This CDR3 region has 16 residues. Trimming left V 0 bases short and J 3 bases short, with 13 bases between. CDR3: CASSLALSTYYNEQFF. The CDR3, as DNA: TGCGCCAGCAGCTTGGCCTTAAGCACCTACTACAATGAGCAGTTCTTC.

V and J are TRBV19 and TRBJ1-6, with 9 bases lining up with TRBD1. From germline, CDR1 is LNHDA and CDR2 SQIVND (reference sequence). V trimming: 7 bases; J trimming: 6 bases; junction bases outside the gene matches: 4. The CDR3 totals 14 residues. CDR3 DNA sequence: TGTGCCAGTACGGGACAGGGTTTTAATTCACCCCTCCACTTT. This translates into CASTGQGFNSPLHF.

In this sample, this clone turned up once. The rearrangement uses TRBV5-4 and TRBJ1-2; D is uncertain. V lost 2 bases and J 8 bases, leaving 16 bases between the germline ends. There are 14 residues in the CDR3. From germline, CDR1 is SGHNT and CDR2 YYREEE (reference sequence). CDR3 in DNA: TGTGCCAGCAGCTTAGTGGAGAGGTTGAGCGGCTACACCTTC. Amino acid sequence: CASSLVERLSGYTF.